One sample yielded the 9 T cell receptor beta chains listed below, sequenced in a study of glioma-infiltrating T cells after dendritic cell vaccination. Time point described: after dendritic cell vaccination, including at tumor progression/relapse. The repertoire was sequenced with immunoSEQ multiplex PCR; TCRdb's copy has only in-frame clones and lacks some. The table has fewer than 95,000 clones, 85% seen once. Specimen: blood, collected after dendritic cell vaccination. The source of these receptors is a human donor with glioblastoma.

The chain has TRBV25-1 and TRBJ2-1, with 10 bases identical to TRBD2. V was pared by 7 bases and J by 4 bases, with 4 bases of the junction left unmatched. Per the germline V gene, CDR1 is MGHDK and CDR2 is SYGVNS. This CDR3 spans 14 amino acids. This CDR3 reads CASTPAGGYNEQFF. The CDR3 DNA reads as TGTGCCAGCACCCCAGCGGGGGGGTACAATGAGCAGTTCTTC.

V is TRBV2 and J is TRBJ2-5; D may be TRBD1 (6 bases). The J call is in doubt because the DNA end fits TRBJ2-7 better. From germline, CDR1 is SNHLY and CDR2 FYNNEI. The CDR3 extends over 12 amino acids. The CDR3, as DNA: TGTGCCAGCCGGACAGAACCCTACGAGCAGTACTTC. This gives the protein CASRTEPYEQYF.

The sample holds a few counts of this clone. This chain connects TRBV7-9 to TRBJ2-1, with 9 bases that match TRBD2. Trimming cost V 10 bases and J 8 bases; bases outside gene matches: 12. The CDR3 consists of 14 residues. CDR1 and CDR2 (germline): SEHNR, FQNEAQ (reference sequence). This CDR3 reads CATKLAGEVDEQFF. DNA for the CDR3: TGTGCCACCAAATTAGCGGGAGAGGTGGATGAGCAGTTCTTC.

The V gene is TRBV27, the J gene TRBJ2-1; D ambiguous. Trimming stripped 4 bases from V and 4 bases from J, with 20 bases between. Germline V gene sequence: CDR1 MNHEY, CDR2 SMNVEV (reference sequence). This CDR3 contains 17 residues. CDR3 residues: CASSSVTDVQAYNEQFF. CDR3 DNA sequence: TGTGCCAGCAGTTCAGTTACAGACGTACAAGCTTACAATGAGCAGTTCTTC.

This clone was detected ten times or more. The rearrangement joins TRBV6-4 to TRBJ2-1; 9 nucleotides match TRBD2. From germline, CDR1 is MRHNA and CDR2 SNTAGT. Losses at the gene ends were 0 bases for V and 7 bases for J; bases not matched to a gene: 7. The CDR3 extends over 16 amino acids. CDR3 bases: TGTGCCAGCAGTGACTCTGCGGGGGGGGACCCGAATGAGCAGTTCTTC. Residues: CASSDSAGGDPNEQFF.

The rearrangement links TRBV5-1 to TRBJ2-1; 10 nucleotides line up with TRBD2. Trimming removed 4 bases from V and 4 bases from J; junction bases left unmatched: 20. The germline V gene encodes CDR1 SGHRS and CDR2 YFSETQ. CDR3 length: 20 residues. CDR3 loop: CASSAAGTSVGVRGYNEQFF. The CDR3 DNA reads as TGCGCCAGCAGCGCTGCCGGGACTAGCGTGGGGGTGAGGGGATACAATGAGCAGTTCTTC.

The chain links TRBV5-5 to TRBJ2-7, with 8 bases identical to TRBD1. The trim removed 4 bases at V and 3 bases at J, leaving 3 bases unmatched. This CDR3 contains 13 residues. In germline, CDR1 is SGHKS, CDR2 YYEKEE (reference sequence). CDR3 bases: TGTGCCAGCAGCCCGGACAGGGACTACGAGCAGTACTTC. Translation: CASSPDRDYEQYF.

This chain joins TRBV27 and TRBJ1-2; 8 positions match TRBD1. The germline V gene encodes CDR1 MNHEY and CDR2 SMNVEV (reference sequence). V shed 5 bases, J shed 3 bases, and the junction held 8 bases outside the gene matches. The CDR3 runs 15 residues. CDR3 sequence (DNA): TGTGCCAGCAGTCCACGACAGGGGTCATACTATGGCTACACCTTC. Protein product: CASSPRQGSYYGYTF.

The V and J genes are TRBV28 and TRBJ2-7; D might be TRBD2 (5 bases). Germline V gene lookup returns CDR1 MDHEN and CDR2 SYDVKM. V shed 2 bases and J shed 4 bases, with 9 bases lying between them. This CDR3 region has 13 residues. Written as DNA, the CDR3 is TGTGCCAGCAGTTTAATAGCGAGGTACGAGCAGTACTTC. Translated, it gives CASSLIARYEQYF.